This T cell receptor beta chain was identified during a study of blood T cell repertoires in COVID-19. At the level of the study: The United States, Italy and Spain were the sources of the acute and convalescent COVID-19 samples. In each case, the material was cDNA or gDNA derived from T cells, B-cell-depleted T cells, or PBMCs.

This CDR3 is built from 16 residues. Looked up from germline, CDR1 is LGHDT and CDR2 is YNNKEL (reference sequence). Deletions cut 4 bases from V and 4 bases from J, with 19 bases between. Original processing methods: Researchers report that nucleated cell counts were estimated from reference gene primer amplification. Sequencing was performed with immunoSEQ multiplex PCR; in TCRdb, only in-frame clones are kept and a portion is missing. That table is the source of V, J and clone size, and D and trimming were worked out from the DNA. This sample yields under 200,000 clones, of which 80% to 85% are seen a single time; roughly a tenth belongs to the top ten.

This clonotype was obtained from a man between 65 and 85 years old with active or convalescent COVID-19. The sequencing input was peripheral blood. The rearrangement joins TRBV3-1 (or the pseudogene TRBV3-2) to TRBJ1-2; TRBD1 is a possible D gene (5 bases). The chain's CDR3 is CASSPYLTESGYGYTF. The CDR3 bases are TGTGCCAGCAGCCCTTATCTGACAGAAAGTGGCTATGGCTACACCTTC.